The T cell receptor beta chain described here comes from a study of blood T cell repertoires in COVID-19. Study-wide background: Some COVID-19 samples were acute and others convalescent; all came from the United States, Italy and Spain. Nucleic acid was either cDNA or gDNA, and it came from T cells, B-cell-depleted T cells, or PBMCs.

As handled by the study authors: Amplification of reference gene primers provided the estimated nucleated cell counts. The method was immunoSEQ multiplex PCR; TCRdb's version includes in-frame clones alone and lacks a portion of them. The V and J calls and clone size come from that table; D and trimming were worked out from the DNA. This table holds more than 200,000 clones, 88% found once. The CDR3 extends over 16 amino acids. CDR1 is MGHRA and CDR2 is YSYEKL in the germline V gene. V dropped 4 bases and J dropped 9; count of bases not matched to a gene: 15. Input material: peripheral blood. V and J are TRBV4-1 and TRBJ2-1, with 7 nucleotides matching TRBD2. The clonotype was recovered from a man aged 65 to 79 with acute or convalescent COVID-19. CDR3 protein: CASSPPPPAGEGEQFF. CDR3 sequence (DNA): TGCGCCAGCAGCCCTCCCCCCCCGGCGGGAGAAGGTGAGCAGTTCTTC.